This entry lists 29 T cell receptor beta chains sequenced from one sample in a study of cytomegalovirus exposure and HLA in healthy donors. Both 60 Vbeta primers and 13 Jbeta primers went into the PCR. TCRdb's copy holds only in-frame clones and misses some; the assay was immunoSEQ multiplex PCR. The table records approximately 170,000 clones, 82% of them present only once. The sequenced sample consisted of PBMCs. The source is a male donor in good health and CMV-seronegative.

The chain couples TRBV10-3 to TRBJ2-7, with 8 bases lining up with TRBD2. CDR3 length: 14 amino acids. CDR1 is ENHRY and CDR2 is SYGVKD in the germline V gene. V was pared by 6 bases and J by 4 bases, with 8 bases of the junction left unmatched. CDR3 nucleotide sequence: TGTGCCATCAGGGCCGGGACTAGGGGTTACGAGCAGTACTTC. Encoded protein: CAIRAGTRGYEQYF.

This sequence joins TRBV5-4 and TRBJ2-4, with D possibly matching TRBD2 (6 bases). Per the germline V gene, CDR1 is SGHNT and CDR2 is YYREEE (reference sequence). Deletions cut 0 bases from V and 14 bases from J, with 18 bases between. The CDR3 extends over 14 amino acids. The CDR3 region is CASSLDPSGTEKYF. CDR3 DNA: TGTGCCAGCAGCTTGGACCCCTCCGGGACTGAAAAGTACTTC.

CDR3 loop: CASSLALGLGRNTEAFF. CDR3 in DNA: TGTGCCAGCAGCTTAGCGCTGGGCCTGGGGAGGAACACTGAAGCTTTCTTT. The V gene is TRBV7-9, the J gene TRBJ1-1, with D unresolved. The V gene's germline CDR1 is SEHNR and CDR2 FQNEAQ (reference sequence). The V end lost 0 bases, the J end lost 1 base, and 15 bases lay between the germline ends. CDR3 length equals 17 residues.

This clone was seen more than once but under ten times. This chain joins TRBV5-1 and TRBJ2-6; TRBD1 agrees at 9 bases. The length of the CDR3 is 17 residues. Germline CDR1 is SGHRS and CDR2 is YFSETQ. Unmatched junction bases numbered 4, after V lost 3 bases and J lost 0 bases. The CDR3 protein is CASSSTTGGSGANVLTF. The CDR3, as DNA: TGCGCCAGCAGCTCTACGACAGGGGGCTCTGGGGCCAACGTCCTGACTTTC. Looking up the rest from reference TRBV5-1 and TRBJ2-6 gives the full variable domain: KAGVTQTPRYLIKTRGQQVTLSCSPISGHRSVSWYQQTPGQGLQFLFEYFSETQRNKGNFPGRFSGRQFSNSRSEMNVSTLELGDSALYLCASSSTTGGSGANVLTFGAGSRLTVL.

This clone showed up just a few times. The CDR3 DNA sequence: TGCAGCGTTTGGCTAGCGGGAGGTGAGTCCTACAATGAGCAGTTCTTC. Protein: CSVWLAGGESYNEQFF. The chain carries TRBV29-1 and TRBJ2-1; 11 nucleotides align to TRBD2. V lost 5 bases, J lost 1 base, and 7 bases stayed unmatched. The germline gives CDR1 SQVTM, CDR2 ANQGSEA. This CDR3 is built from 16 residues.

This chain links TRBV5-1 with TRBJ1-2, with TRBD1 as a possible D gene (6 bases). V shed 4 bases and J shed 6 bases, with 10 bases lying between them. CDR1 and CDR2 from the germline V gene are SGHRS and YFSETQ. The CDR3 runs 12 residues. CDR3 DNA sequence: TGCGCCAGCAGCCAAGGACAGAATGGCTACACCTTC. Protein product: CASSQGQNGYTF.

The CDR3 region has the DNA TGCGCCAGCAGCGGGACTAGCGGACTGGGCGCAGATACGCAGTATTTT. Translation gives CASSGTSGLGADTQYF. This chain joins TRBV5-1 and TRBJ2-3; 11 bases line up with TRBD2. V shed 4 bases, J shed 4 bases, and the junction held 8 bases outside the gene matches. Germline V CDR1 and CDR2: SGHRS, YFSETQ. The CDR3 consists of 16 residues. The full variable domain, rest sourced from reference TRBV5-1 and TRBJ2-3, is KAGVTQTPRYLIKTRGQQVTLSCSPISGHRSVSWYQQTPGQGLQFLFEYFSETQRNKGNFPGRFSGRQFSNSRSEMNVSTLELGDSALYLCASSGTSGLGADTQYFGPGTRLTVL.

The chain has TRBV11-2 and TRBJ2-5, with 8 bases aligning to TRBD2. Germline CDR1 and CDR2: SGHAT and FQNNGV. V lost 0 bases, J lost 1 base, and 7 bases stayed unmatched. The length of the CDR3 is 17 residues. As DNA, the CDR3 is TGTGCCAGCAGCTTAGATCCGAGCGGGGGCAGCCAAGAGACCCAGTACTTC. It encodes CASSLDPSGGSQETQYF.

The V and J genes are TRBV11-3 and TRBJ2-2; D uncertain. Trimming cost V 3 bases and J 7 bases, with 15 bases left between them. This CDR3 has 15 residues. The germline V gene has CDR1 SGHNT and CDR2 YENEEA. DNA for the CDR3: TGTGCCAGCAGCTTGACCACTGCAGGTGTCGGGGAGCTGTTTTTT. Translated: CASSLTTAGVGELFF.

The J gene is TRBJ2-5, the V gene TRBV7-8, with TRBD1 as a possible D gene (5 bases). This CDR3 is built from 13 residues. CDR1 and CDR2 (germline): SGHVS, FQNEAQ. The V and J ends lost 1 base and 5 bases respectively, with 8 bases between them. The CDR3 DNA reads TGTGCCAGCAGCTTAGGATACAGGGAGACCCAGTACTTC. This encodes CASSLGYRETQYF.

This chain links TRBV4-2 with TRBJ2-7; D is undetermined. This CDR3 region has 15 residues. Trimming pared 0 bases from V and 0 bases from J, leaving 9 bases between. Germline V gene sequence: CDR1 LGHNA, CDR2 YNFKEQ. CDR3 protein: CASSQDRGYSYEQYF. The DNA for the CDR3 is TGTGCCAGCAGCCAAGACCGCGGTTACTCCTACGAGCAGTACTTC.

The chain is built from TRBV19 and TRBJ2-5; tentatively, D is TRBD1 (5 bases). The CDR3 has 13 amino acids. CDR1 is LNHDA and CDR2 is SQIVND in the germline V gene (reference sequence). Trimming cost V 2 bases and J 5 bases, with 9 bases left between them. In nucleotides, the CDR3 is TGTGCCAGTAGTATACAGGGTTCGGAGACCCAGTACTTC. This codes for CASSIQGSETQYF. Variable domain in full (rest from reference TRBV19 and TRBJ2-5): DGGITQSPKYLFRKEGQNVTLSCEQNLNHDAMYWYRQDPGQGLRLIYYSQIVNDFQKGDIAEGYSVSREKKESFPLTVTSAQKNPTAFYLCASSIQGSETQYFGPGTRLLVL.

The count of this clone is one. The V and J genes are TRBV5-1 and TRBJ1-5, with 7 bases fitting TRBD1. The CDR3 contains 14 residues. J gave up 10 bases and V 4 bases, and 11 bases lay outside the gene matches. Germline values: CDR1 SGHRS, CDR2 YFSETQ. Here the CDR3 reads CASSPGQNSFPQHF. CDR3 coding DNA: TGCGCCAGCAGCCCGGGACAGAATTCTTTTCCCCAGCATTTT.

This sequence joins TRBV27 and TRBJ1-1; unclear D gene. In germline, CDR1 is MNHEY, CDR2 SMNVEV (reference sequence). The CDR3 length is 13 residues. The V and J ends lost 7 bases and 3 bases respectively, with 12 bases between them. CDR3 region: CASNFGEYTEAFF. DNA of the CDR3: TGTGCCAGCAATTTCGGGGAGTACACTGAAGCTTTCTTT.

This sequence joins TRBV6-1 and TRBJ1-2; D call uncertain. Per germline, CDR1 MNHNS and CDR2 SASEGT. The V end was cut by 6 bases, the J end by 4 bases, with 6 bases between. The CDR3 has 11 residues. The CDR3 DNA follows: TGTGCCAGCAGACACGTCTATGGCTACACCTTC. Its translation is CASRHVYGYTF.

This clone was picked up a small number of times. The DNA of the CDR3 is TGTGCCAGCAGCTTATGGTCTAGCGGATCCTACGAGCAGTACTTC. This translates into CASSLWSSGSYEQYF. This chain links TRBV5-4 with TRBJ2-7; the match to TRBD2 covers 7 bases. J lost 1 base, V lost 2 bases, and 6 bases had no gene match. The CDR3 sequence is 15 residues long. Germline assignment: CDR1 SGHNT and CDR2 YYREEE (reference sequence).

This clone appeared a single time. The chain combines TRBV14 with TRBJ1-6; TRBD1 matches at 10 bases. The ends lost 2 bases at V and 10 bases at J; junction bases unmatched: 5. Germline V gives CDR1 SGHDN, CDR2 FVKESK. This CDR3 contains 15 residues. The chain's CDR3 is CASSQRTGGWSPLHF. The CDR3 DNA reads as TGTGCCAGCAGCCAACGGACAGGGGGATGGTCACCCCTCCACTTT.

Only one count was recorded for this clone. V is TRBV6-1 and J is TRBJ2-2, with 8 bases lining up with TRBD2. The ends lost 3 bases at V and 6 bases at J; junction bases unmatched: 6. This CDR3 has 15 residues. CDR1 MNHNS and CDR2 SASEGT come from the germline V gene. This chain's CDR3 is CASSEREEASGELFF. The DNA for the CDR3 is TGTGCCAGCAGTGAGCGGGAGGAGGCTTCCGGGGAGCTGTTTTTT.

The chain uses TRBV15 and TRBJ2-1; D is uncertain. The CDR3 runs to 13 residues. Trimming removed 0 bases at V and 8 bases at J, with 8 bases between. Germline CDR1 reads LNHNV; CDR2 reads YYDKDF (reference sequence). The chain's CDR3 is CATSRDSSYEQFF. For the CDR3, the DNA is TGTGCCACCAGCAGAGATAGCAGCTATGAGCAGTTCTTC.

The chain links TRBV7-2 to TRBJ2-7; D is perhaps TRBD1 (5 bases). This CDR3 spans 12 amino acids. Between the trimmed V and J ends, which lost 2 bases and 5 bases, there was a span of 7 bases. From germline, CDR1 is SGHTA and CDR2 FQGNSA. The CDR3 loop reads CASSLTRDEQYF. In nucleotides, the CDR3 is TGTGCCAGCAGCTTAACCAGGGACGAGCAGTACTTC.

CDR3 sequence reads: CASSLAKLGKDGYTF. For the CDR3, the DNA is TGTGCCAGCAGCTTGGCCAAACTAGGGAAGGACGGCTACACCTTC. This chain connects TRBV5-4 to TRBJ1-2; D is undetermined. Between the trimmed V and J ends, which lost 0 bases and 8 bases, there was a span of 17 bases. The CDR3 covers 15 residues. The germline V gene encodes CDR1 SGHNT and CDR2 YYREEE (reference sequence). Using reference TRBV5-4 and TRBJ1-2 for the parts outside the CDR3, the full variable domain is ETGVTQSPTHLIKTRGQQVTLRCSSQSGHNTVSWYQQALGQGPQFIFQYYREEENGRGNFPPRFSGLQFPNYSSELNVNALELDDSALYLCASSLAKLGKDGYTFGSGTRLTVV.

CDR3 residues: CASSQVEGKQFF. The DNA for the CDR3 is TGTGCCAGCAGCCAAGTCGAGGGAAAGCAGTTCTTC. The genes are TRBV14 and TRBJ2-1, with D possibly matching TRBD2 (5 bases). V lost 1 base and J lost 11, with 9 bases in between. The CDR3 is made up of 12 amino acids. From germline, CDR1 is SGHDN and CDR2 FVKESK.

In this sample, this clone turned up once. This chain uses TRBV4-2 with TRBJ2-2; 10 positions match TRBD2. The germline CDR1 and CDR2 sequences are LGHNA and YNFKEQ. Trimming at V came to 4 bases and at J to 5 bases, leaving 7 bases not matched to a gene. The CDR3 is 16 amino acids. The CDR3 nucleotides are TGTGCCAGCAGCCCGCGGGAGCGGGAGGGGACCGGGGAGCTGTTTTTT. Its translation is CASSPREREGTGELFF.

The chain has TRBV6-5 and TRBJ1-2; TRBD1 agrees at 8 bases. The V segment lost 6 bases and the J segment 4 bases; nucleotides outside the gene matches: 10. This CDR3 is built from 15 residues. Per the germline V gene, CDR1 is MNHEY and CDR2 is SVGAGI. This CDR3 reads CASSEQGVKGYGYTF. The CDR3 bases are TGTGCCAGCAGCGAACAGGGGGTGAAGGGCTATGGCTACACCTTC.

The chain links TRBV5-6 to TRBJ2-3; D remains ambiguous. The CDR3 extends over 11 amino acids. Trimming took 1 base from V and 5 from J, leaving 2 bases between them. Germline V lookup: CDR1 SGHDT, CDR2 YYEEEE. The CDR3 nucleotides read TGTGCCAGCAGCTTGCAAGATACGCAGTATTTT. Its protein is CASSLQDTQYF.

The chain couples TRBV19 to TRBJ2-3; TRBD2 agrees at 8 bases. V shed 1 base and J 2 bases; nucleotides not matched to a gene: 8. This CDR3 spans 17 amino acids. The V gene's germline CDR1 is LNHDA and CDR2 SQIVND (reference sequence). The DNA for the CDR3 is TGTGCCAGTAGTATAGTCTCGAGCGGGAGATTCACAGATACGCAGTATTTT. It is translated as CASSIVSSGRFTDTQYF. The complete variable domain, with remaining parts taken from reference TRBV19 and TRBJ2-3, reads DGGITQSPKYLFRKEGQNVTLSCEQNLNHDAMYWYRQDPGQGLRLIYYSQIVNDFQKGDIAEGYSVSREKKESFPLTVTSAQKNPTAFYLCASSIVSSGRFTDTQYFGPGTRLTVL.

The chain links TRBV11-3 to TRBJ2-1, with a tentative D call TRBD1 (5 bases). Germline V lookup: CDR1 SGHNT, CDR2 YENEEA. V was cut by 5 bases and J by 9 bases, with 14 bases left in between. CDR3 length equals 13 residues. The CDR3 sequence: CASSPTGQGEQFF. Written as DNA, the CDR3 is TGTGCCAGCAGCCCTACCGGGCAGGGTGAGCAGTTCTTC.

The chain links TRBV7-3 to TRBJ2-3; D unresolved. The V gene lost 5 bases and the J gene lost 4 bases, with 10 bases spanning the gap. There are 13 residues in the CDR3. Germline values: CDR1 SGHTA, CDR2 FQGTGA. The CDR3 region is CASSPVRADTQYF. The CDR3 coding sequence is TGTGCCAGCAGCCCAGTACGGGCAGATACGCAGTATTTT.

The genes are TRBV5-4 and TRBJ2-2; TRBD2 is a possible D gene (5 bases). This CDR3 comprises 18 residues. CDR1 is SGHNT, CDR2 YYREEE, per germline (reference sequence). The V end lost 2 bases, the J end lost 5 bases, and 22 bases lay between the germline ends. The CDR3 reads CASSFDPGRALTTGELFF. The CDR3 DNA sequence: TGTGCCAGCAGCTTTGATCCGGGAAGGGCCCTAACAACCGGGGAGCTGTTTTTT.